Detailed here is one T cell receptor (beta chain). Its antigen is as yet unknown. This specimen comes from a study of T cell responses to AZD1222 COVID-19 vaccine. V shed 0 bases and J shed 0 bases, with 11 bases lying between them. Germline CDR1 is SGHKS and CDR2 is YYEKEE (reference sequence). CDR3 length: 16 residues. Method: immunoSEQ multiplex PCR; TCRdb's copy keeps in-frame clones and lacks some. The sample includes over 100,000 clones, 88% of them seen just once. Study-wide results and caveats: In a largely white British group with more females than males, clonal diversity was possibly underestimated. Spike-specific TCRs gained breadth and depth after people received two AZD1222 doses. Dominant at 160-218 and 743-854, vaccine-associated CD4 TCRs also spanned spike.

The sequence came from an adult in good health. Sequenced material: peripheral blood, taken on day 0 of MenACWY control vaccination. This chain uses TRBV5-5 with TRBJ2-3; D not certain. The CDR3 here is CASSLDGSLSTDTQYF. DNA for the CDR3: TGTGCCAGCAGCTTGGATGGGTCCCTTAGCACAGATACGCAGTATTTT. The whole variable domain, remainder taken from reference TRBV5-5 and TRBJ2-3, is DAGVTQSPTHLIKTRGQQVTLRCSPISGHKSVSWYQQVLGQGPQFIFQYYEKEERGRGNFPDRFSARQFPNYSSELNVNALLLGDSALYLCASSLDGSLSTDTQYFGPGTRLTVL.